The 15 T cell receptor beta chains below were found in one sample sequenced in a study of shared clonotypes between healthy human individuals. The table came from immunoSEQ multiplex PCR; TCRdb's copy has only in-frame clones and leaves some out. The sample lists roughly 2.1 million clones, approximately 94% occurring once. Naive CD8 isolation took CD45RO-negative cells positively selected for CCR7 and excluded terminally differentiated effector memory CD45RA+ cells. What was sequenced was naive CD8+ T cells from PBMCs. These receptor sequences come from a man between 18 and 29 years old in good health. Some clones in this sample may be carry-over from other donors' samples.

The chain has TRBV7-6 and TRBJ2-7, with TRBD2 matching 12 bases. Germline V lookup: CDR1 SGHVS, CDR2 FNYEAQ. V was clipped by 5 bases and J by 3 bases; unmatched bases: 2. There are 14 residues in the CDR3. DNA for the CDR3: TGTGCCAGCAGCGCGGGACTAGCGGGCTACGAGCAGTACTTC. Translation: CASSAGLAGYEQYF.

This clone was detected only once. The chain carries TRBV27 and TRBJ2-6, with D maybe TRBD2 (6 bases). The germline V and J ends were trimmed by 4 bases and 2 bases, with 12 bases remaining between them. The CDR3 runs to 16 residues. In germline, CDR1 is MNHEY, CDR2 SMNVEV (reference sequence). The DNA for the CDR3 is TGTGCCAGCAGTTCGTCCAGGGAGGCTGGGGCCAACGTCCTGACTTTC. It yields the protein CASSSSREAGANVLTF.

As regards this clone: Other DNA sequences from this sample encode an identical CDR3 as well. The V call is TRBV27, the J call TRBJ2-7; D gene unclear. The CDR3 runs to 13 residues. Germline V gene sequence: CDR1 MNHEY, CDR2 SMNVEV (reference sequence). Between the trimmed V and J ends, which lost 4 bases and 4 bases, there was a span of 11 bases. In nucleotides, the CDR3 is TGTGCCAGCAGTTACGGCCTGAGGTACGAGCAGTACTTC. Amino acids: CASSYGLRYEQYF.

This sequence joins TRBV27 and TRBJ1-2, with D perhaps matching TRBD1 (5 bases). The CDR3 has 13 amino acids. The ends were cut back, 2 bases at V and 10 bases at J, with 14 bases in the middle. Germline values: CDR1 MNHEY, CDR2 SMNVEV (reference sequence). CDR3 loop: CASSLTVPGDYTF. In DNA, the CDR3 is TGTGCCAGCAGTTTAACCGTTCCGGGGGACTACACCTTC.

This clone was recorded once. The CDR3 loop reads CATPQGHIMNTEAFF. CDR3 nucleotide sequence: TGTGCCACGCCCCAGGGGCATATCATGAACACTGAAGCTTTCTTT. The chain recombines TRBV2 with TRBJ1-1; the D gene is possibly TRBD1 (6 bases). This CDR3 region has 15 residues. Deletions cut 10 bases from V and 0 bases from J, with 18 bases between. CDR1 and CDR2 (germline): SNHLY, FYNNEI.

The chain joins TRBV4-1 to TRBJ1-2; D unclear. V gave up 1 base and J gave up 2 bases, with 14 bases separating them. The CDR3 sequence is 16 residues long. Germline values: CDR1 MGHRA, CDR2 YSYEKL. Here the CDR3 DNA reads TGCGCCAGCAGCCAAGTTGGCTGGGTGGGAAACTATGGCTACACCTTC. Protein sequence: CASSQVGWVGNYGYTF.

The J gene is TRBJ1-2, the V gene TRBV4-1; D uncertain. Trimming removed 1 base at V and 2 bases at J, with 11 bases between. Germline V gives CDR1 MGHRA, CDR2 YSYEKL. The CDR3 covers 15 residues. CDR3 sequence reads: CASSQAWQANYGYTF. The DNA of the CDR3 is TGCGCCAGCAGCCAAGCTTGGCAAGCGAACTATGGCTACACCTTC.

V is TRBV6-1 and J is TRBJ2-7, with 9 bases fitting TRBD1. The CDR3 has 14 amino acids. V lost 5 bases to trimming and J lost 5 bases; unmatched junction nucleotides: 7. Germline assignment: CDR1 MNHNS and CDR2 SASEGT. DNA of the CDR3: TGTGCCAGCAGTTCCGGGACAGGGCGCCACGAGCAGTACTTC. Its translation: CASSSGTGRHEQYF.

Here the CDR3 reads CASSLGTSGAEAFF. CDR3 DNA sequence: TGTGCCAGCAGCCTAGGGACCTCGGGGGCTGAAGCTTTCTTT. The chain is built from TRBV5-6 and TRBJ1-1, with D possibly TRBD1 on 5 matching bases. Per germline, CDR1 SGHDT and CDR2 YYEEEE. The CDR3 has 14 amino acids. Trimming pared 4 bases from V and 6 bases from J, leaving 16 bases between.

This clone has a handful of counts. The chain is built from TRBV6-5 and TRBJ2-2; no clear D. Germline CDR1 MNHEY, CDR2 SVGAGI. Trimming stripped 6 bases from V and 5 bases from J, with 13 bases between. CDR3 length: 14 residues. The CDR3 protein is CASRTLITTGELFF. CDR3 DNA sequence: TGTGCCAGCAGGACACTGATCACAACCGGGGAGCTGTTTTTT.

V is TRBV6-1 and J is TRBJ1-4, with D uncertain. Trimming removed 3 bases at V and 2 bases at J, with 13 bases between. Germline loops: CDR1 MNHNS, CDR2 SASEGT. This CDR3 comprises 16 residues. CDR3 bases: TGTGCCAGCAGTGATGGTCGGCTATGGACTAATGAAAAACTGTTTTTT. Translating gives CASSDGRLWTNEKLFF.

For this clone: Other DNA sequences in this sample translate to the same CDR3. V gene TRBV14 combines with J gene TRBJ2-1; D remains unclear. Germline CDR1 and CDR2: SGHDN and FVKESK. The CDR3 runs 14 residues. Trimming left V 3 bases short and J 0 bases short, with 6 bases between. The DNA of the CDR3 is TGTGCCAGCAGCCAGGGTAGCTCCTACAATGAGCAGTTCTTC. Its translation: CASSQGSSYNEQFF.

On this clone itself: Other DNA sequences in this sample translate to the same CDR3. The rearrangement links TRBV4-1 to TRBJ1-1; D is ambiguous. The germline V gene has CDR1 MGHRA and CDR2 YSYEKL. Trimming took off 4 bases at V and 4 bases at J, with 7 bases between the two ends. This CDR3 has 12 residues. The DNA of the CDR3 is TGCGCCAGCAGCCCGGGCCGCACTGAAGCTTTCTTT. As protein: CASSPGRTEAFF.

The genes are TRBV5-1 and TRBJ1-1, with TRBD1 as a possible D gene (5 bases). Trimming removed 0 bases at V and 6 bases at J, with 12 bases between. In germline, CDR1 is SGHRS, CDR2 YFSETQ. The CDR3 has 14 residues. CDR3 protein: CASSLAGPGAEAFF. The CDR3 DNA follows: TGCGCCAGCAGCTTGGCAGGACCGGGGGCTGAAGCTTTCTTT.

V gene TRBV19 combines with J gene TRBJ2-4; a possible D gene is TRBD2 (5 bases). From germline, CDR1 is LNHDA and CDR2 SQIVND (reference sequence). The CDR3 runs 13 residues. V lost 7 bases, J lost 4 bases, and 11 bases lay in between. CDR3 region: CASNEGVKNIQYF. The CDR3 bases are TGTGCCAGTAATGAGGGAGTGAAAAACATTCAGTACTTC.